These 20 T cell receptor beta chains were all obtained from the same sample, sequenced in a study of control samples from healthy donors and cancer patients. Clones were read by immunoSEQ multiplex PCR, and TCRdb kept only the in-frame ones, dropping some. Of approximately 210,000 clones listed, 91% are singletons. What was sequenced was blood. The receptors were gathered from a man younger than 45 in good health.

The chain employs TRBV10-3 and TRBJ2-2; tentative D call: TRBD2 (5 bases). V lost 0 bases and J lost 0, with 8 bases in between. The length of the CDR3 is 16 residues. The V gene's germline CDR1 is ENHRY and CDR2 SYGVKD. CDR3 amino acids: CAISESTGTNTGELFF. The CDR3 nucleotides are TGTGCCATCAGTGAGTCGACGGGGACGAACACCGGGGAGCTGTTTTTT.

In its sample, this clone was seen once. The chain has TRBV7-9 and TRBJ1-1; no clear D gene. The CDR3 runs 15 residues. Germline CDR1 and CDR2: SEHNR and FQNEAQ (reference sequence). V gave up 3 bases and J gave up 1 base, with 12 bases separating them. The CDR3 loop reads CASSLAGRQNTEAFF. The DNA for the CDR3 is TGTGCCAGCAGCTTGGCAGGACGCCAGAACACTGAAGCTTTCTTT.

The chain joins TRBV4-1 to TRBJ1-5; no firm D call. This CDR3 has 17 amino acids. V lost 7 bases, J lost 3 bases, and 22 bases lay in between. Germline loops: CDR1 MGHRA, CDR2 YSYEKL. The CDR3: CASTPLYLGGDNQPQHF. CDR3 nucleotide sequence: TGCGCCAGCACCCCCCTGTATCTGGGAGGAGACAATCAGCCCCAGCATTTT.

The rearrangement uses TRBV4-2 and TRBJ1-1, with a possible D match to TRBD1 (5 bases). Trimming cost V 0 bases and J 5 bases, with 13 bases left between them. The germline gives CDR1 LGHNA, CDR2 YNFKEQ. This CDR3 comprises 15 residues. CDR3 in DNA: TGTGCCAGCAGCCAAGATTGGGGGTCTCTGACTGAAGCTTTCTTT. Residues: CASSQDWGSLTEAFF.

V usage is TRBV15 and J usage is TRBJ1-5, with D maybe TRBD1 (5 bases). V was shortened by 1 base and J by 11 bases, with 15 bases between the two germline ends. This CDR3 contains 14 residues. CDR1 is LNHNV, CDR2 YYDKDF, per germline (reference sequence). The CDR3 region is CATSRVSWGVAQHF. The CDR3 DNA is TGTGCCACCAGCAGAGTCAGTTGGGGGGTGGCCCAGCATTTT.

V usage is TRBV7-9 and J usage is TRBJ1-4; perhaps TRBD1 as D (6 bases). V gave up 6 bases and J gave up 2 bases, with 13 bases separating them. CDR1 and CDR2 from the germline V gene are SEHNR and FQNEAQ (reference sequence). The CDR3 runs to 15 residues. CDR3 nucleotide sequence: TGTGCCAGCAGTTTTACAGGGTTGACTAATGAAAAACTGTTTTTT. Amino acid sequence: CASSFTGLTNEKLFF.

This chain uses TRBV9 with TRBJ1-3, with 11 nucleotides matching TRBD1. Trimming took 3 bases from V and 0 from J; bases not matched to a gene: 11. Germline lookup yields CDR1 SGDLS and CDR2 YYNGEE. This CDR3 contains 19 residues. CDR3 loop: CASSDGDRGGLASGNTIYF. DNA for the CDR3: TGTGCCAGCAGCGATGGGGACAGGGGGGGGCTGGCCTCTGGAAACACCATATATTTT.

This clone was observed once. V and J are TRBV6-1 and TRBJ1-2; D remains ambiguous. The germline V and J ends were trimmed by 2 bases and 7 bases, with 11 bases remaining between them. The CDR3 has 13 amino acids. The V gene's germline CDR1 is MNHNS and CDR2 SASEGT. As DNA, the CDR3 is TGTGCCAGCAGTGAACAGTCCTCTTTTGGCTACACCTTC. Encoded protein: CASSEQSSFGYTF.

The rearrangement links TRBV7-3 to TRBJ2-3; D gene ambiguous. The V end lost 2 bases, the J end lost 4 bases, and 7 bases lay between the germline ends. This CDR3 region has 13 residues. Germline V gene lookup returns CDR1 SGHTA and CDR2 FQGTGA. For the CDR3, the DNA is TGTGCCAGCAGCTTAGTTCCAGCAGATACGCAGTATTTT. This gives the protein CASSLVPADTQYF.

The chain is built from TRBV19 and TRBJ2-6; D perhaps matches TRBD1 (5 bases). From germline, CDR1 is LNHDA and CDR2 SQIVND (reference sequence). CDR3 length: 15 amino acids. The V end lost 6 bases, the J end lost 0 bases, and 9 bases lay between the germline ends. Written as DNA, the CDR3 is TGTGCCAGTAGAGGGGTAAGCTCTGGGGCCAACGTCCTGACTTTC. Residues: CASRGVSSGANVLTF.

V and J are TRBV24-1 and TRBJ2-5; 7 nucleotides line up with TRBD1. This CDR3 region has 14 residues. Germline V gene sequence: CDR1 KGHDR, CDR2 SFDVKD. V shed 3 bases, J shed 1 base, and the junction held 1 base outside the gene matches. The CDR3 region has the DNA TGTGCCACCAGTGATGCAGGGGGCCAAGAGACCCAGTACTTC. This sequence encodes CATSDAGGQETQYF.

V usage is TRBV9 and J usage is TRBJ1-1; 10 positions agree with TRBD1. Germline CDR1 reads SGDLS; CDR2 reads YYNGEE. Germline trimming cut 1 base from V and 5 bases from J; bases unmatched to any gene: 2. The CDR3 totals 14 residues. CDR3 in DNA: TGTGCCAGCAGCGTACGGGGACAGGGGACTGAAGCTTTCTTT. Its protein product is CASSVRGQGTEAFF.

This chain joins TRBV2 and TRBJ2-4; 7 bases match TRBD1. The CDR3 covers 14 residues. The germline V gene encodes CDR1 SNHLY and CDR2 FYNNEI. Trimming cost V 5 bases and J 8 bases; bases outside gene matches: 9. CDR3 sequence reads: CASSPPLQGDIQYF. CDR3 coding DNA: TGTGCCAGCAGTCCCCCACTCCAGGGGGACATTCAGTACTTC.

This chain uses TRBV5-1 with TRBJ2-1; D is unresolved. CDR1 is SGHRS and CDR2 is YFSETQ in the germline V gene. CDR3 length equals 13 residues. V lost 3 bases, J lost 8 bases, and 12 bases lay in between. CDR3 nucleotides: TGCGCCAGCAGCTCGGAACCCCGGTATGAGCAGTTCTTC. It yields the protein CASSSEPRYEQFF. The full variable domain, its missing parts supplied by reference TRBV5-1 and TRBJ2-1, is KAGVTQTPRYLIKTRGQQVTLSCSPISGHRSVSWYQQTPGQGLQFLFEYFSETQRNKGNFPGRFSGRQFSNSRSEMNVSTLELGDSALYLCASSSEPRYEQFFGPGTRLTVL.

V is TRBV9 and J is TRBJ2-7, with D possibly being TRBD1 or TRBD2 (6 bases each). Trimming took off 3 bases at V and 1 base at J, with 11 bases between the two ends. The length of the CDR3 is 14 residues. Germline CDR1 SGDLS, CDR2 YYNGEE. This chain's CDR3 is CASSAGGLSYEQYF. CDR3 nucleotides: TGTGCCAGCAGCGCCGGGGGCCTTTCCTACGAGCAGTACTTC. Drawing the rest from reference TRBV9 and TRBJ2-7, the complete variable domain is DSGVTQTPKHLITATGQRVTLRCSPRSGDLSVYWYQQSLDQGLQFLIQYYNGEERAKGNILERFSAQQFPDLHSELNLSSLELGDSALYFCASSAGGLSYEQYFGPGTRLTVT.

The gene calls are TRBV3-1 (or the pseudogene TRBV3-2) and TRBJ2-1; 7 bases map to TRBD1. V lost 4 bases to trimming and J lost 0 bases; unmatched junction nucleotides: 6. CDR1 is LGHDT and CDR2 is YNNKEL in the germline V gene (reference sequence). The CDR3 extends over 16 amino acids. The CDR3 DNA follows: TGTGCCAGCAGCCCAGTACGGGACAGCTCCTACAATGAGCAGTTCTTC. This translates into CASSPVRDSSYNEQFF.

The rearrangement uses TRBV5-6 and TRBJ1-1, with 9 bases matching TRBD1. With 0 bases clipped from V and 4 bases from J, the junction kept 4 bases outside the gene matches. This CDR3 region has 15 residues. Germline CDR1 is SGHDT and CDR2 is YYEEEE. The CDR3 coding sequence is TGTGCCAGCAGCTTGGAGGGACAGGGTTTCACTGAAGCTTTCTTT. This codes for CASSLEGQGFTEAFF.

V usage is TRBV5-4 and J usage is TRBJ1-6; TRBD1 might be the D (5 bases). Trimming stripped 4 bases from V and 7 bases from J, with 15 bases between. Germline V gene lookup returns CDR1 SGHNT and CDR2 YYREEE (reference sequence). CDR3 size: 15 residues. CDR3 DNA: TGTGCCAGCAGCCCCACCGGGACGATAAATTCACCCCTCCACTTT. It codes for CASSPTGTINSPLHF.

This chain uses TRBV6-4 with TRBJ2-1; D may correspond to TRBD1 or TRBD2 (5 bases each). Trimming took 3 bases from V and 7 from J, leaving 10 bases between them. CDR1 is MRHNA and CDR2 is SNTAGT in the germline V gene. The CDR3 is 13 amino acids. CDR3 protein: CASSDGGWNEQFF. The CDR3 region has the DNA TGTGCCAGCAGTGATGGGGGTTGGAATGAGCAGTTCTTC.

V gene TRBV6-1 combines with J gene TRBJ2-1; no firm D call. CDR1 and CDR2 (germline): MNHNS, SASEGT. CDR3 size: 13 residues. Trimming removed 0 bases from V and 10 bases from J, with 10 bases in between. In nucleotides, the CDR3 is TGTGCCAGCAGTGAAGCGCCGCCCAAGGAGCAGTTCTTC. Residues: CASSEAPPKEQFF.